The 14 T cell receptor beta chains in this list originate from one sample, sequenced in a study of beta chain features in type 1 diabetes. Study-wide findings and caveats: Patients with Type 1 diabetes showed moderately but significantly shorter TCRB CDR3s in all four CD4+ subsets.

The antigens for these receptors are not known. As every portion of the isolated RNA was reverse transcribed, the sequencing read expressed TCRB transcripts. Method: immunoSEQ multiplex PCR; TCRdb's copy keeps in-frame clones and lacks some. The sample lists about 700,000 clones; 13% were seen once. Sequences were obtained from naive CD4+ T cells from blood. The receptors here all came from a man between 18 and 35 years old with type 1 diabetes.

The sample holds a few counts of this clone. This same CDR3 is encoded by further DNA sequences in the sample. The rearrangement joins TRBV7-2 to TRBJ2-7; TRBD2 aligns across 10 bases. This CDR3 region has 15 residues. Germline V gene data show CDR1 as SGHTA and CDR2 as FQGNSA. V lost 5 bases and J lost 0; bases outside the gene matches: 4. CDR3 residues: CASSLSGGSSYEQYF. The CDR3 nucleotides read TGTGCCAGCAGCCTTAGCGGGGGGAGCTCCTACGAGCAGTACTTC.

This clone was seen more than once but under ten times. This chain uses TRBV7-9 with TRBJ2-5; possible D gene TRBD2, 6 bases. Trimming took 6 bases from V and 3 from J, leaving 11 bases between them. Looked up from germline, CDR1 is SEHNR and CDR2 is FQNEAQ (reference sequence). This CDR3 is 13 amino acids long. This chain's CDR3 is CASSVGGEETQYF. In DNA form, the CDR3 reads TGTGCCAGCAGTGTTGGCGGGGAAGAGACCCAGTACTTC.

This chain uses TRBV15 with TRBJ1-1; D gene uncertain. Germline V lookup: CDR1 LNHNV, CDR2 YYDKDF (reference sequence). The CDR3 covers 18 residues. Trimming stripped 0 bases from V and 4 bases from J, with 21 bases between. The CDR3 sequence: CATSREPGRMGVSTEAFF. The CDR3 DNA follows: TGTGCCACCAGCAGAGAACCCGGACGAATGGGAGTGAGCACTGAAGCTTTCTTT.

This chain links TRBV11-3 with TRBJ2-4; D gene unclear. Germline V gene data show CDR1 as SGHNT and CDR2 as YENEEA. The length of the CDR3 is 13 residues. Trimming took off 0 bases at V and 8 bases at J, with 8 bases between the two ends. CDR3 sequence: CASSLDVTHIQYF. CDR3 coding DNA: TGTGCCAGCAGCTTAGATGTAACTCACATTCAGTACTTC.

The table lists this clone with a few counts. Other DNA sequences in this sample translate to the same CDR3. The genes are TRBV30 and TRBJ1-1, with D possibly being TRBD1 (5 bases). This CDR3 comprises 13 residues. Per the germline V gene, CDR1 is GTSNPN and CDR2 is SVGIG (reference sequence). Trimming cost V 3 bases and J 1 base, with 9 bases left between them. The CDR3: CAWSRGGNTEAFF. In DNA form, the CDR3 reads TGTGCCTGGAGCCGGGGGGGGAACACTGAAGCTTTCTTT.

The chain recombines TRBV7-9 with TRBJ2-7; no clear D. From germline, CDR1 is SEHNR and CDR2 FQNEAQ (reference sequence). Deletions cut 0 bases from V and 7 bases from J, with 7 bases between. CDR3 length: 12 residues. This chain's CDR3 is CASSLARQEQYF. CDR3 sequence (DNA): TGTGCCAGCAGCTTAGCGCGGCAGGAGCAGTACTTC.

As concerns this clone: This same CDR3 is encoded by further DNA sequences in the sample. V gene TRBV29-1 combines with J gene TRBJ2-3; tentative D call: TRBD1 (6 bases). The germline CDR1 and CDR2 sequences are SQVTM and ANQGSEA. V dropped 2 bases and J dropped 6 bases, with 12 bases sitting between them. There are 13 residues in the CDR3. CDR3 nucleotide sequence: TGCAGCGTTGAATGGGGGCGCGGGGATACGCAGTATTTT. Translated, it gives CSVEWGRGDTQYF.

This rearrangement joins TRBV14 to TRBJ2-5; D is undetermined. The germline CDR1 and CDR2 sequences are SGHDN and FVKESK. The CDR3 runs to 15 residues. Trimming removed 1 base at V and 0 bases at J, with 9 bases between. CDR3 coding DNA: TGTGCCAGCAGCCAAGTGTCAGCGTACCAAGAGACCCAGTACTTC. This gives the protein CASSQVSAYQETQYF.

V usage is TRBV4-1 and J usage is TRBJ2-1; maybe TRBD2 (6 bases). Trimming left V 2 bases short and J 0 bases short, with 17 bases between. The CDR3 extends over 18 amino acids. CDR1 is MGHRA, CDR2 YSYEKL, per germline. CDR3 sequence reads: CASSQSPGTFNSYNEQFF. The CDR3 DNA follows: TGCGCCAGCAGCCAATCCCCCGGGACTTTCAACTCCTACAATGAGCAGTTCTTC.

The V call is TRBV7-9, the J call TRBJ2-7, with D possibly TRBD2 on 6 matching bases. CDR3 length: 14 residues. Germline lookup yields CDR1 SEHNR and CDR2 FQNEAQ (reference sequence). Trimming removed 8 bases from V and 1 base from J, with 15 bases in between. The CDR3: CASGLRRDSYEQYF. CDR3 DNA sequence: TGTGCCAGCGGTCTCCGGAGGGATTCCTACGAGCAGTACTTC.

The chain carries TRBV30 and TRBJ2-7, with a weak D call TRBD1 (6 bases). CDR1 and CDR2 (germline): GTSNPN, SVGIG (reference sequence). The CDR3 spans 12 residues. V was clipped by 8 bases and J by 3 bases, with 14 bases between them. The CDR3 region is CATRGLLYEQYF. The CDR3 DNA sequence: TGTGCCACCAGGGGCCTCCTCTACGAGCAGTACTTC.

This clone was found a few times. CDR3 sequence: CASSPPGSQETQYF. The CDR3 DNA sequence: TGTGCCAGCAGCCCCCCTGGGAGTCAAGAGACCCAGTACTTC. The chain recombines TRBV7-2 with TRBJ2-5; a possible D gene is TRBD2 (5 bases). The CDR3 has 14 residues. V was clipped by 5 bases and J by 2 bases, with 12 bases between them. CDR1 and CDR2 (germline): SGHTA, FQGNSA.

The J gene is TRBJ1-2, the V gene TRBV6-1; D gene ambiguous. The germline CDR1 and CDR2 sequences are MNHNS and SASEGT. V was cut by 4 bases and J by 4 bases, with 10 bases left in between. This CDR3 has 13 residues. In DNA form, the CDR3 reads TGTGCCAGCAGTGGTGAAGGAGTCTATGGCTACACCTTC. It yields the protein CASSGEGVYGYTF.

The table lists this clone with a few counts. This chain connects TRBV10-3 to TRBJ1-1, with 7 bases fitting TRBD1. The CDR3 extends over 14 amino acids. CDR1 is ENHRY and CDR2 is SYGVKD in the germline V gene. The V and J ends lost 3 bases and 5 bases, in that order; junction bases with no gene match: 6. The CDR3 loop reads CAISDPGQKTEAFF. In DNA form, the CDR3 reads TGTGCCATCAGTGATCCGGGACAGAAAACTGAAGCTTTCTTT.